A selection of T cell receptor beta chains follows, all from one sample in a study of T-cell reconstitution after alpha-beta-depleted transplantation in children. MiXCR, applied by TCRdb to the PCR reads, yields one record per CDR3 protein. The repertoire holds around 270,000 distinct CDR3 sequences, with about 7.3% as singletons. The input for sequencing was peripheral blood, taken 360 days after TCRalphabeta/CD19-depleted stem cell transplant. The receptor set was obtained from a female patient younger than 10 who had a stem cell transplant for Fanconi anemia, so the T cells may come from the graft donor. Each CDR3 is given with its conserved first and last residue. The D gene is left open where the match is weak. The size entry is marked missing in some rows and otherwise reads once, few, many or a size class.

many	TRBV28	TRBJ2-3	.	TGTGCCAGCCGACGGATAGATACGCAGTATTTT	CASRRIDTQYF
many	TRBV6-1	TRBJ2-2	TRBD2	TGTGCCAGCAGCCGTAGCGGGGGGCGACTCACCGGGGAGCTGTTTTTT	CASSRSGGRLTGELFF
.	TRBV20-1	TRBJ1-1	.	TGCAGTGCTAGACAGGGGTCTGGCACTGAAGCTTTCTTT	CSARQGSGTEAFF
few	TRBV10-3	TRBJ2-1	TRBD2	TGTGCCATCAGTGACATACTAGCGGGCCCCTACAATGAGCAGTTCTTC	CAISDILAGPYNEQFF
many	TRBV24-1	TRBJ2-3	TRBD1	TGTGCCACCAGTGATCCCCCCGGGACAGGGGGCTCAGATACGCAGTATTTT	CATSDPPGTGGSDTQYF
many	TRBV6-4	TRBJ2-3	.	TGTGCCAGCAGCGTAGAAAGAACAGATACGCAGTATTTT	CASSVERTDTQYF
many	TRBV7-9	TRBJ1-3	.	TGTGCCAGCAGCTTTAGTAGTTCCTCTGGAAACACCATATATTTT	CASSFSSSSGNTIYF
few	TRBV10-3	TRBJ1-3	.	TGTGCCATCAGTGCCGACAGGTCTGGAAACACCATATATTTT	CAISADRSGNTIYF
.	TRBV4-1	TRBJ2-7	TRBD2	TGCGCCAGCAGCCAGGGGAGGGGAAGCTCCTACGAGCAGTACTTC	CASSQGRGSSYEQYF
few	TRBV29-1	TRBJ2-3	.	TGCAGCGTGAGGGGGGGAGGGGGCACAGATACGCAGTATTTT	CSVRGGGGTDTQYF
.	TRBV7-8	TRBJ1-4	.	TGTGCCAGCAGCCCAGGGGAGAGATCCGAAAAACTGTTTTTT	CASSPGERSEKLFF
many	TRBV5-1	TRBJ2-2	.	TGCGCCAGCAGCTTCCGGGATAGTCACACCGGGGAGCTGTTTTTT	CASSFRDSHTGELFF
few	TRBV5-1	TRBJ1-1	TRBD1	TGCGCCAGCAGCTTGGCGGGACAGGGGTTTAGCACTGAAGCTTTCTTT	CASSLAGQGFSTEAFF
many	TRBV24-1	TRBJ2-1	.	TGTGCCACCAGTCTAAGCTCCTACAATGAGCAGTTCTTC	CATSLSSYNEQFF
.	TRBV3-1	TRBJ2-2	.	TGTGCCAGCAGCCAAGTCACTCTCGCAGGGGATAGGAGTGGCGGGGAGCTGTTTTTT	CASSQVTLAGDRSGGELFF
.	TRBV7-8	TRBJ2-7	.	TGTGCCAGCAGCTTGACAGTGACTTCCTACGAGCAGTACTTC	CASSLTVTSYEQYF
.	TRBV11-2	TRBJ2-4	.	TGTGCCAGCAGCTCCGGGGTGGGAAACATTCAGTACTTC	CASSSGVGNIQYF
many	TRBV20-1	TRBJ1-4	TRBD1	TGCAGTGGTTGGGACAGGGGAAAGGAAAAACTGTTTTTT	CSGWDRGKEKLFF
few	TRBV7-2	TRBJ1-2	.	TGTGCCAGCAGCTTAGGGACTGGTCCAGGATTGGCATATGGCTACACCTTC	CASSLGTGPGLAYGYTF
many	TRBV6-1	TRBJ1-3	.	TGTGCCAGCAGGGAAGGTGGGATAAGCCGAAACACCATATATTTT	CASREGGISRNTIYF
many	TRBV5-1	TRBJ2-1	.	TGCGCCAGCAGCTTTATTAGCGGAAATGAGCAGTTCTTC	CASSFISGNEQFF
many	TRBV12-3/TRBV12-4	TRBJ2-2	TRBD1	TGTGCCAGCAGTTTATCTACAGGGGACACCGGGGAGCTGTTTTTT	CASSLSTGDTGELFF
.	TRBV27	TRBJ1-6	TRBD1	TGTGCCAGCAGAGGTGGACAGGGCACTAGGAACTATAATTCACCCCTCCACTTT	CASRGGQGTRNYNSPLHF
.	TRBV20-1	TRBJ2-7	TRBD2	TGCAGTGCTAGTAGCGGGATGTCCTCCTACGAGCAGTACTTC	CSASSGMSSYEQYF
many	TRBV7-8	TRBJ2-1	.	TGTGCCAGCAGCTTAGTTGGGTCGCCCTACAATGAGCAGTTCTTC	CASSLVGSPYNEQFF
many	TRBV28	TRBJ2-3	TRBD1	TGTGCCATCCAGGACAGGGATGTGGATACGCAGTATTTT	CAIQDRDVDTQYF
many	TRBV2	TRBJ1-4	.	TGTGCCAAGTCCCGGGGTGAAAAACTGTTTTTT	CAKSRGEKLFF
many	TRBV7-2	TRBJ2-7	TRBD2	TGTGCCAGCAGCTTAGGTGCTAGCGGGGTTTACGAGCAGTACTTC	CASSLGASGVYEQYF
many	TRBV12-3/TRBV12-4	TRBJ1-1	.	TGTGCCAGCAGTTTTGGACAGCCACACACTGAAGCTTTCTTT	CASSFGQPHTEAFF
few	TRBV5-5	TRBJ1-3	.	TGTGCCAGCAGCTTGGGTCAGGGAGTCTTTGGAAACACCATATATTTT	CASSLGQGVFGNTIYF
many	TRBV20-1	TRBJ2-5	TRBD2	TGCAGTGCTAGAGGATCTACCCGAGGACTAGCGGGAGGGACCCAGTACTTC	CSARGSTRGLAGGTQYF
many	TRBV28	TRBJ1-5	.	TGTGCCAGCAGCCCCGACTCTCGCAATCAGCCCCAGCATTTT	CASSPDSRNQPQHF
once	TRBV7-9	TRBJ2-7	.	TGTGCCGGGGAAAGACAGGGAGGCGAGCAGTACTTC	CAGERQGGEQYF
.	TRBV7-2	TRBJ2-1	TRBD2	TGTGCCAGCAGCTTAGCATTCGGCGGGGGGGTATACAATGAGCAGTTCTTC	CASSLAFGGGVYNEQFF
few	TRBV6-1	TRBJ2-3	TRBD2	TGTGCCAGCAGCCCGGGGGGGTGGACAGATACGCAGTATTTT	CASSPGGWTDTQYF
many	TRBV29-1	TRBJ1-1	TRBD1	TGCAGCGGAACATCCCGGACAGGGGTTAACACTGAAGCTTTCTTT	CSGTSRTGVNTEAFF
few	TRBV5-4	TRBJ1-2	.	TGTGCCAGCACCTGGTACAGGTACGACTATGGCTACACCTTC	CASTWYRYDYGYTF
.	TRBV20-1	TRBJ2-2	.	TGCAGTGCTAGGAGGGGGGGGCCGGGGACCGGGGAGCTGTTTTTT	CSARRGGPGTGELFF
many	TRBV12-3/TRBV12-4	TRBJ2-7	.	TGTGCCAGCAGTTTAGCAGGGCACTCCTACGAGCAGTACTTC	CASSLAGHSYEQYF
many	TRBV12-3/TRBV12-4	TRBJ1-2	.	TGTGCCAGCAGTCCTGGACTTAGCTACACCTTC	CASSPGLSYTF
many	TRBV15	TRBJ2-3	.	TGTGCCACCAGCAGAGTCCGGGGCCGCTTTGGGGATACGCAGTATTTT	CATSRVRGRFGDTQYF
few	TRBV28	TRBJ1-1	.	TGTGCCAGCAAAGTATGGCGGGGGAACACTGAAGCTTTCTTT	CASKVWRGNTEAFF
few	TRBV19	TRBJ1-1	.	TGTGCCAGTAGGTTTTCAGCGAACACTGAAGCTTTCTTT	CASRFSANTEAFF
many	TRBV27	TRBJ2-1	.	TGTGCCAGCAGTTCTACAGGGTTGCAGTTCTTC	CASSSTGLQFF
few	TRBV29-1	TRBJ2-1	.	TGCAGCGTTGAAGATCCTTGGGACCGGTACAATGAGCAGTTCTTC	CSVEDPWDRYNEQFF
many	TRBV6-5	TRBJ2-3	.	TGTGCCAGCAGTTATGATGGCAACACAGATACGCAGTATTTT	CASSYDGNTDTQYF
few	TRBV5-1	TRBJ2-7	.	TGCGCCAGCAGCTTGGCCTCGGGGCAGGGTGTTAGCGGCTACGAGCAGTACTTC	CASSLASGQGVSGYEQYF
many	TRBV18	TRBJ1-1	.	TGTGCCAGCTCACCCTTGGACGAAGGGACTGAAGCTTTCTTT	CASSPLDEGTEAFF
many	TRBV4-3	TRBJ2-5	.	TGCGCCAGCAGCCAAGAGTACGCGCGGACCCAGTACTTC	CASSQEYARTQYF
.	TRBV10-3	TRBJ1-5	.	TGTGCCATCAGTGGAACACCGGGATCCCAAAATCAGCCCCAGCATTTT	CAISGTPGSQNQPQHF
many	TRBV7-3	TRBJ2-2	.	TGTGCCAGCAGCTCGGGACGTTTCGGGGAGCTGTTTTTT	CASSSGRFGELFF
few	TRBV3-1	TRBJ2-3	TRBD2	TGTGCCAGCAGCCCTAGCGGGGGAGTCACAGATACGCAGTATTTT	CASSPSGGVTDTQYF
few	TRBV7-2	TRBJ1-5	.	TGTGCCAGCAGCTTAGCGATCGGCTCGAATCAGCCCCAGCATTTT	CASSLAIGSNQPQHF
many	TRBV5-1	TRBJ2-7	.	TGCGCCAGCAGCTTGATGACGGGAGCTACCTACGAGCAGTACTTC	CASSLMTGATYEQYF
few	TRBV27	TRBJ2-1	.	TGTGCCAGCAGTCTCCCGCCATTGGGTGAGCAGTTCTTC	CASSLPPLGEQFF
many	TRBV9	TRBJ2-1	.	TGTGCCAGCAGCGTAGAAGGGCAACTAGGTAGGGGTGAGCAGTTCTTC	CASSVEGQLGRGEQFF
many	TRBV21-1	TRBJ2-7	.	TGTGCCAGCAGCAAACGTCGATGTGGGGGCGCGGGGCAGTACTTC	CASSKRRCGGAGQYF